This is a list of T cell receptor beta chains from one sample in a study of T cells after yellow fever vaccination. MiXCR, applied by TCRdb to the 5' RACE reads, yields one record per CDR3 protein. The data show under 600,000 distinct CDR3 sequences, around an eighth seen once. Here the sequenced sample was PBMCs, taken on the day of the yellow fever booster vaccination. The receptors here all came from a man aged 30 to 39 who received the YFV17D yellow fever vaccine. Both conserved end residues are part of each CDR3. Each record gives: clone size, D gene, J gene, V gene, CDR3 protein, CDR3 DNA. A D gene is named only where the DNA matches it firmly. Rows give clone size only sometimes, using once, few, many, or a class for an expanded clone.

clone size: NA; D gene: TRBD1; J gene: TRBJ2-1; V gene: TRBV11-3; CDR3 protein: CASSPGTGAHNEQFF; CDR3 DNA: TGTGCCAGCAGCCCCGGGACAGGGGCCCACAATGAGCAGTTCTTC
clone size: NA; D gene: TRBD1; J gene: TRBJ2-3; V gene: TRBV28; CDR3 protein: CASNIDRADTDTQYF; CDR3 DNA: TGTGCCAGCAACATCGACAGGGCTGACACAGATACGCAGTATTTT
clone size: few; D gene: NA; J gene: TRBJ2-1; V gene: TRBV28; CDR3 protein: CASSRDAASYNEQFF; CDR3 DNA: TGTGCCAGCAGCCGCGACGCGGCCTCCTACAATGAGCAGTTCTTC
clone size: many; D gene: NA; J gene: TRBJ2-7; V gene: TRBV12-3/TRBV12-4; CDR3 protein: CASSLSSSGAYEQYF; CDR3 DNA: TGTGCCAGCAGTTTATCCTCCTCCGGGGCCTACGAGCAGTACTTC
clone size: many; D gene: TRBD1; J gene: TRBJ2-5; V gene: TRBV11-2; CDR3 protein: CASSLDWVDRVPKETQYF; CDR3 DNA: TGTGCCAGCAGCTTAGATTGGGTAGACAGGGTCCCTAAAGAGACCCAGTACTTC
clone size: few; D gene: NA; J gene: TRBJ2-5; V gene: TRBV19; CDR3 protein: CASTPGFEETQYF; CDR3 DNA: TGTGCCAGTACACCAGGGTTCGAAGAGACCCAGTACTTC
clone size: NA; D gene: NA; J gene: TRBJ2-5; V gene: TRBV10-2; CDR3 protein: CASCPLLGETQYF; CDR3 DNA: TGCGCCAGCTGCCCGCTTCTTGGGGAGACCCAGTACTTC
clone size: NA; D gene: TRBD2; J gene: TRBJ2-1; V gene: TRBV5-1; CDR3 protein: CASSLSSGRAREQFF; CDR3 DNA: TGCGCCAGCAGCTTGTCTAGCGGGAGGGCACGTGAGCAGTTCTTC
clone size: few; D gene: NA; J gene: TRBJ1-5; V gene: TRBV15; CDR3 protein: CATSSPGGNQPQHF; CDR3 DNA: TGTGCCACCAGCAGCCCCGGGGGCAATCAGCCCCAGCATTTT
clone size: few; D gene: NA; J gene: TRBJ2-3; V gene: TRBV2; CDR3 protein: CASIGRDGTDTQYF; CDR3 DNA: TGTGCCAGCATCGGGCGGGATGGGACAGATACGCAGTATTTT
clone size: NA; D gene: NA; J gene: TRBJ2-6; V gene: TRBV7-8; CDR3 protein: CASSLERGANVLTF; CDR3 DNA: TGTGCCAGCAGCTTAGAAAGAGGGGCCAACGTCCTGACTTTC
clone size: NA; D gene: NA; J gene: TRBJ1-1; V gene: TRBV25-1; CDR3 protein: CASSESNRPEAFF; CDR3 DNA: TGTGCCAGCAGTGAATCGAATCGGCCTGAAGCTTTCTTT
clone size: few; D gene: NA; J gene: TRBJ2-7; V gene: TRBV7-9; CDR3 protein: CASSNPSRSEQYF; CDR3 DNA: TGTGCCAGCAGCAATCCATCTAGAAGCGAGCAGTACTTC
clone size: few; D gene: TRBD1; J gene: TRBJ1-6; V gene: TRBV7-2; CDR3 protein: CASSSYRGSNSPLHF; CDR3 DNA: TGTGCCAGCAGCTCCTACAGGGGGTCCAATTCACCCCTCCACTTT
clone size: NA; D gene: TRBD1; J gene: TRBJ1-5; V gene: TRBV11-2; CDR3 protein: CASSLLWAKGQSNQPQHF; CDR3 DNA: TGTGCCAGCAGCTTATTGTGGGCGAAGGGACAGAGCAATCAGCCCCAGCATTTT
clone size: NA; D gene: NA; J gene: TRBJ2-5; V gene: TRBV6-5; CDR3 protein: CASSYIGSQGDRETQYF; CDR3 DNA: TGTGCCAGCAGTTACATAGGTAGCCAGGGAGATCGAGAGACCCAGTACTTC
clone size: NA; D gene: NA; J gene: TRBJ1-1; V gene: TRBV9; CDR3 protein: CASNSVGRGTAFF; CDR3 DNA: TGTGCCAGCAACAGCGTAGGCAGGGGTACGGCTTTCTTT
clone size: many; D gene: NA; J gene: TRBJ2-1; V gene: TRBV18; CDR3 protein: CASSHGPYNEQFF; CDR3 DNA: TGTGCCAGCTCACACGGGCCGTACAATGAGCAGTTCTTC
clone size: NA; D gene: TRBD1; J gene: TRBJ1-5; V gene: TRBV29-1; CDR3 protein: CSVVLTGGSSNQPQHF; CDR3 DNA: TGCAGCGTTGTGCTTACAGGGGGTAGTAGCAATCAGCCCCAGCATTTT
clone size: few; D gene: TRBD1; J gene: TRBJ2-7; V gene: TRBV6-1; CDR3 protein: CASSQDRVDEQYF; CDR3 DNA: TGTGCCAGCAGTCAGGACAGGGTTGACGAGCAGTACTTC
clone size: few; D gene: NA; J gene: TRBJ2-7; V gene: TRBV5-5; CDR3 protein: CASSSLTTYGGQQYF; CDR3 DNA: TGTGCCAGCAGCTCCCTTACTACCTACGGGGGTCAGCAGTACTTC
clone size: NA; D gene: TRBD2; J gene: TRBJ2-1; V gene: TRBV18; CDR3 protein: CASSPGLAVLGEQFF; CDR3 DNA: TGTGCCAGCTCACCGGGCCTAGCGGTCCTCGGAGAGCAGTTCTTC
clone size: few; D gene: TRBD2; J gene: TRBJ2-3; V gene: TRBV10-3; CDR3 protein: CAISAIAGGPGADTQYF; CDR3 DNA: TGTGCCATCAGTGCAATCGCGGGAGGGCCGGGCGCAGATACGCAGTATTTT
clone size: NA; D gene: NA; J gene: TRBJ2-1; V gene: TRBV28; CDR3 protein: CASNGQNTEGYNEQFF; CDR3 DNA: TGTGCCAGCAACGGACAGAACACCGAAGGGTACAATGAGCAGTTCTTC
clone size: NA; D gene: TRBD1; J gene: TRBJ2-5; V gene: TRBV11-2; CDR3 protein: CASSFSGTGVLAQYF; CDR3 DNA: TGTGCCAGCAGCTTCTCTGGGACAGGGGTTCTGGCCCAGTACTTC
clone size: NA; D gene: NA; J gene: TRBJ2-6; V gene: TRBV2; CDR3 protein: CASSGRGANVLTF; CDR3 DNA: TGTGCCAGCAGTGGTCGGGGGGCCAACGTCCTGACTTTC
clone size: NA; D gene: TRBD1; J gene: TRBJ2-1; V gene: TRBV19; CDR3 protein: CASKAQGVPYNEQFF; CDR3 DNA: TGTGCCAGTAAAGCACAGGGGGTACCGTACAATGAGCAGTTCTTC
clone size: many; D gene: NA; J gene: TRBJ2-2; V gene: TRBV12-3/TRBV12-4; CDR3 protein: CASRPGGNTGELFF; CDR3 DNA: TGTGCCAGCAGGCCCGGGGGGAACACCGGGGAGCTGTTTTTT
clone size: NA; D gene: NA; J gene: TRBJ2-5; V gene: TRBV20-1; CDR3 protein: CSARDIASEQETQYF; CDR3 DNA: TGCAGTGCTAGAGATATCGCGTCTGAACAAGAGACCCAGTACTTC
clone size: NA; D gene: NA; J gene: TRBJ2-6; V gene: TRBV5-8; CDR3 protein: CASSLVTDNSGANVLTF; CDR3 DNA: TGTGCCAGCAGCTTGGTGACAGACAACTCTGGGGCCAACGTCCTGACTTTC
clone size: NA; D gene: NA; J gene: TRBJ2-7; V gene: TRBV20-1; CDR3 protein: CSGVLRRGEQYF; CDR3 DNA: TGCAGTGGGGTCCTCCGTAGGGGCGAGCAGTACTTC
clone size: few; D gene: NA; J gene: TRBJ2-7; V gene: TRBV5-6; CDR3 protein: CASSFRQEYEQYF; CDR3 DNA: TGTGCCAGCAGCTTTCGACAGGAGTACGAGCAGTACTTC
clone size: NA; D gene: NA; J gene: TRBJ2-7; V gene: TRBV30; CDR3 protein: CAWTKKGVYEQYF; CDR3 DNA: TGTGCCTGGACTAAAAAAGGGGTCTACGAGCAGTACTTC
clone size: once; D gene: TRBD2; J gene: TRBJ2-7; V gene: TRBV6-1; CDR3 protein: CASEGLAGGGGYEQYF; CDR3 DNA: TGTGCCAGCGAGGGACTAGCGGGAGGTGGTGGGTACGAGCAGTACTTC
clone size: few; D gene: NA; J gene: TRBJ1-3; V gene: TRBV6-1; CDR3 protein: CASRIEGAGNTIYF; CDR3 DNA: TGTGCCAGCAGGATAGAGGGAGCTGGAAACACCATATATTTT
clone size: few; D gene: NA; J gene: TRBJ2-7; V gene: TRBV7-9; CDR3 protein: CASSLGPAEQYF; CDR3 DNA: TGTGCCAGCAGCCTCGGACCTGCCGAGCAGTACTTC
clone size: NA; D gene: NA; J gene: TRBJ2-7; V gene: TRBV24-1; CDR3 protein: CAGVINYYEQYF; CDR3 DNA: TGTGCCGGAGTGATAAACTACTACGAGCAGTACTTC
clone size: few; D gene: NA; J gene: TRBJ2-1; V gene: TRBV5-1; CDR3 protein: CASSLVQTGLLNEQFF; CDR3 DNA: TGCGCCAGCAGCTTGGTACAGACGGGTCTTCTCAATGAGCAGTTCTTC
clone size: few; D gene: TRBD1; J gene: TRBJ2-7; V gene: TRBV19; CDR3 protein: CASARGLGDEQYF; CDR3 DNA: TGTGCCAGCGCCAGGGGGCTAGGGGACGAGCAGTACTTC
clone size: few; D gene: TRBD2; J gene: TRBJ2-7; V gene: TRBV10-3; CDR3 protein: CAISEQMETSKGYEQYF; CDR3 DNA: TGTGCCATCAGTGAACAAATGGAGACTAGCAAAGGGTACGAGCAGTACTTC
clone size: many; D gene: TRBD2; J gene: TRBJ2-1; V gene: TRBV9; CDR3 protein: CASSASGRDYNEQFF; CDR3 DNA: TGTGCCAGCAGCGCAAGCGGGAGAGACTACAATGAGCAGTTCTTC
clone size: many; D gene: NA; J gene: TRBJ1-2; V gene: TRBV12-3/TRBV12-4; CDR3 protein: CASSLSGFYGYTF; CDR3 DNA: TGTGCCAGCAGTTTATCTGGGTTTTACGGCTACACCTTC
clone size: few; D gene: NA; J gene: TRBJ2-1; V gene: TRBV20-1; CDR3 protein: CSARAVLTNEQFF; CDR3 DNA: TGCAGTGCTAGGGCCGTCCTCACCAATGAGCAGTTCTTC
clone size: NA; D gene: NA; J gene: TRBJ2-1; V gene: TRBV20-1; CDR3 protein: CSASGRRDNEQFF; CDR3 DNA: TGCAGTGCTAGCGGAAGAAGGGACAATGAGCAGTTCTTC
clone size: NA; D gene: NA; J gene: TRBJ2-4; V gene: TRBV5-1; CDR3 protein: CASSLEGGQFNIQYF; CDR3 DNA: TGCGCCAGCAGCTTGGAGGGGGGACAGTTTAACATTCAGTACTTC
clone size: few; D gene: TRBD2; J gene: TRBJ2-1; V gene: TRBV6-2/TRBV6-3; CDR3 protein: CASSLLAGANNEQFF; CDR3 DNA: TGTGCCAGCAGCCTACTAGCGGGAGCCAACAATGAGCAGTTCTTC